These 14 T cell receptor beta chains came from one sample sequenced in a study of blood T cell repertoires in COVID-19. Clones were read by immunoSEQ multiplex PCR, and TCRdb kept only the in-frame ones, dropping some. The table records more than 200,000 clones, 70% to 90% of them present only once. Sequencing was carried out using peripheral blood. The source is a woman aged 40 to 50 who had recovered from COVID-19.

The gene calls are TRBV7-2 and TRBJ2-5; D might be TRBD2 (5 bases). Trimming left V 3 bases short and J 2 bases short, with 13 bases between. The CDR3 has 15 amino acids. Germline V gives CDR1 SGHTA, CDR2 FQGNSA. The CDR3 region is CASSLSSSRQETQYF. The DNA of the CDR3 is TGTGCCAGCAGCTTGTCTTCTAGCAGACAAGAGACCCAGTACTTC.

The gene calls are TRBV15 and TRBJ2-3, with D possibly TRBD2 on 6 matching bases. V was clipped by 0 bases and J by 4 bases, with 17 bases between them. Looked up from germline, CDR1 is LNHNV and CDR2 is YYDKDF (reference sequence). The CDR3 is 17 residues long. The CDR3 coding sequence is TGTGCCACCAGCAGAGATCTCGCCGGGAGACGATCAGATACGCAGTATTTT. Its translation is CATSRDLAGRRSDTQYF.

The V and J genes are TRBV19 and TRBJ1-5; 7 nucleotides align to TRBD1. The CDR3 runs 16 residues. V shed 7 bases and J 0 bases; nucleotides not matched to a gene: 9. CDR1 and CDR2 from the germline V gene are LNHDA and SQIVND (reference sequence). DNA for the CDR3: TGTGCCAGTATCGGCAGGGGGTTTAATAGCAATCAGCCCCAGCATTTT. Encoded protein: CASIGRGFNSNQPQHF.

V usage is TRBV11-1 and J usage is TRBJ1-4; no clear D gene. V gave up 4 bases and J gave up 0 bases, with 12 bases separating them. Germline CDR1 SGHAT, CDR2 FQDESV (reference sequence). The CDR3 consists of 16 residues. As DNA, the CDR3 is TGTGCCAGCAGCTCGAGAGAGGTCGCAACTAATGAAAAACTGTTTTTT. It yields the protein CASSSREVATNEKLFF.

The chain carries TRBV18 and TRBJ2-3, with a possible D match to TRBD2 (6 bases). Per the germline V gene, CDR1 is KGHSH and CDR2 is LQKENI. Trimming took 3 bases from V and 2 from J, leaving 12 bases between them. The CDR3 totals 15 residues. CDR3 coding DNA: TGTGCCAGCTCACCCCAGGGAGGCCTCACAGATACGCAGTATTTT. Translating it yields CASSPQGGLTDTQYF.

This chain connects TRBV15 to TRBJ2-7; 9 nucleotides align to TRBD1. Trimming removed 0 bases from V and 4 bases from J; junction bases left unmatched: 7. Germline V gene sequence: CDR1 LNHNV, CDR2 YYDKDF (reference sequence). The CDR3 has 16 residues. The CDR3: CATSRDPGTGIYEQYF. The DNA for the CDR3 is TGTGCCACCAGCAGAGATCCCGGGACAGGGATTTACGAGCAGTACTTC.

V and J are TRBV18 and TRBJ2-3, with unresolved D. Germline-derived CDR1 and CDR2 are KGHSH and LQKENI. The CDR3 covers 15 residues. Deletions cut 0 bases from V and 4 bases from J, with 11 bases between. CDR3 loop: CASSPPVLGPDTQYF. CDR3 sequence (DNA): TGTGCCAGCTCACCACCGGTGCTGGGCCCAGATACGCAGTATTTT.

This chain links TRBV25-1 with TRBJ2-7, with 8 nucleotides matching TRBD1. CDR1 is MGHDK and CDR2 is SYGVNS in the germline V gene. The junction had 1 base not matched to a gene; V was cut back by 4 bases and J by 2 bases. The CDR3 runs to 13 residues. CDR3 sequence: CASSGDRPYEQYF. For the CDR3, the DNA is TGTGCCAGCAGTGGGGACAGGCCCTACGAGCAGTACTTC.

V is TRBV5-1 and J is TRBJ2-7; D might be TRBD2 (5 bases). CDR1 and CDR2 from the germline V gene are SGHRS and YFSETQ. Trimming cost V 7 bases and J 5 bases, with 19 bases left between them. The CDR3 runs to 14 residues. The CDR3 loop reads CASATGLLTNEQYF. The CDR3 region has the DNA TGCGCCAGCGCGACCGGACTCCTGACTAACGAGCAGTACTTC.

The gene calls are TRBV4-3 and TRBJ1-4; D remains ambiguous. V dropped 0 bases and J dropped 0 bases, with 8 bases sitting between them. Germline V CDR1 and CDR2: LGHNA, YSLEER. The CDR3 is 16 residues long. CDR3 nucleotide sequence: TGCGCCAGCAGCCAAGATTTCGCAGCAACTAATGAAAAACTGTTTTTT. The encoded protein is CASSQDFAATNEKLFF.

V and J are TRBV5-6 and TRBJ2-5; possible D gene TRBD2, 7 bases. V lost 0 bases to trimming and J lost 5 bases, with 11 bases between them. CDR1 and CDR2 (germline): SGHDT, YYEEEE. CDR3 length: 14 residues. The CDR3 is CASSLGTRGETQYF. CDR3 coding DNA: TGTGCCAGCAGCTTGGGGACTAGGGGGGAGACCCAGTACTTC.

The rearrangement links TRBV4-2 to TRBJ2-3; 7 nucleotides line up with TRBD2. CDR1 LGHNA and CDR2 YNFKEQ come from the germline V gene. Trimming cost V 3 bases and J 0 bases; bases outside gene matches: 9. The CDR3 has 17 amino acids. The CDR3 DNA is TGTGCCAGCAGCCAGACGCGGGACTATTCTAGCACAGATACGCAGTATTTT. The encoded protein is CASSQTRDYSSTDTQYF.

The chain uses TRBV19 and TRBJ1-4; 12 bases match TRBD1. Looked up from germline, CDR1 is LNHDA and CDR2 is SQIVND (reference sequence). The CDR3 consists of 14 residues. V shed 5 bases and J 13 bases; nucleotides not matched to a gene: 8. CDR3 DNA sequence: TGTGCCAGTAGTGGTCCGGGACAGGGGGCCGCACTGTTTTTT. This codes for CASSGPGQGAALFF.

The chain has TRBV28 and TRBJ1-5, with TRBD1 as a possible D gene (5 bases). The CDR3 sequence is 12 residues long. The V gene lost 8 bases and the J gene lost 4 bases, with 9 bases spanning the gap. CDR1 and CDR2 from the germline V gene are MDHEN and SYDVKM. The DNA for the CDR3 is TGTGCCAGCTCTGGGGGGAATCAGCCCCAGCATTTT. This translates into CASSGGNQPQHF.